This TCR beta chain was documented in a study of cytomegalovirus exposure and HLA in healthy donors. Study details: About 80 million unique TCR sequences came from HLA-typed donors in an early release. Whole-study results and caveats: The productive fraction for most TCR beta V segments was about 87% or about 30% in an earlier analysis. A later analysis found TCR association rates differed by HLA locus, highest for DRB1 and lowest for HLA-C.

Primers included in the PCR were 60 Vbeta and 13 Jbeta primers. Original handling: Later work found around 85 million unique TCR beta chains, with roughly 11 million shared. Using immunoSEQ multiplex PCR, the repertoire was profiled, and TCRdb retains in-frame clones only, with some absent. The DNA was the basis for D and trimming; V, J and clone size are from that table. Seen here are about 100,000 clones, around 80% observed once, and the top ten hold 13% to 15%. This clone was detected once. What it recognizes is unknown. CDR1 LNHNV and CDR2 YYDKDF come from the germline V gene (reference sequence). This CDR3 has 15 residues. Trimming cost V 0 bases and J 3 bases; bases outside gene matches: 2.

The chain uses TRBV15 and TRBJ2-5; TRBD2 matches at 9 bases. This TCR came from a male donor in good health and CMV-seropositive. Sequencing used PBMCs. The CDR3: CATSRDRLAEETQYF. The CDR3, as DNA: TGTGCCACCAGCAGAGATAGACTAGCGGAAGAGACCCAGTACTTC.